The entry that follows covers one T cell receptor (beta chain) sequence. Living in about two dozen US areas, the participants were between 18 and 89 years of age. Participants reported their clinical history, and cohort assignment relied on those reports. CDR3 size: 17 residues. Germline V lookup: CDR1 SGHTA, CDR2 FQGNSA. V was pared by 3 bases and J by 7 bases, with 12 bases of the junction left unmatched. The sample originates from a study of blood T cell repertoires in COVID-19. Study as a whole: PBMCs, B-cell-depleted T cells, or T cells were the source of the cDNA or gDNA that made up the material.

The assay was immunoSEQ multiplex PCR, and TCRdb's table has in-frame clones only and misses some. Here the sample spans 340,000 or so clones, around 85% being singletons. The TCR comes from a woman in her thirties or forties with acute COVID-19. Sequenced sample: PBMCs or T cells enriched from blood (not recorded which). The chain joins TRBV7-2 to TRBJ1-6, with 7 positions matching TRBD1. The CDR3 reads CASSFGIFRGTNSPLHF. CDR3 bases: TGTGCCAGCAGCTTTGGTATTTTCAGGGGGACCAATTCACCCCTCCACTTT.